The 10 T cell receptor beta chains below come from one sample, sequenced in a study of post-analysis software for immune sequencing data. These receptors have no known antigen. Findings and caveats of the study: Patients showed TRBV5-6, TRBV5-1 and TRBV20-1 among five TRBV segments more frequent than in controls.

Unique molecular identifiers had been added to the TCR beta cDNA libraries. MiXCR, applied by TCRdb to the PCR reads, yields one record per CDR3 protein. The repertoire has fewer than 700,000 distinct CDR3 sequences, about 40% of them found once; the top ten carry about 1.8%. The sequenced sample was blood. The receptor set was obtained from a girl aged 10-17 years with multiple sclerosis.

The gene calls are TRBV29-1 and TRBJ2-1; D possibly corresponds to TRBD1 (5 bases). Per germline, CDR1 SQVTM and CDR2 ANQGSEA. V was cut by 7 bases and J by 9 bases, with 16 bases left in between. The CDR3 runs 12 residues. The CDR3 DNA sequence: TGCAGCGGTGCCGTCAGGGTAACTGAGCAGTTCTTC. Its translation is CSGAVRVTEQFF.

The gene calls are TRBV10-3 and TRBJ2-7; possibly TRBD2 for D (6 bases). The CDR3 is 16 residues long. Per germline, CDR1 ENHRY and CDR2 SYGVKD. V was pared by 3 bases and J by 0 bases, with 15 bases between. In nucleotides, the CDR3 is TGTGCCATCAGTGATTTGGGGGACGGGAGCTCCTACGAGCAGTACTTC. Translated: CAISDLGDGSSYEQYF.

The chain recombines TRBV20-1 with TRBJ2-3; 9 positions match TRBD2. The V and J ends lost 3 bases and 2 bases, in that order; junction bases with no gene match: 3. The CDR3 contains 14 residues. Germline V gene sequence: CDR1 DFQATT, CDR2 SNEGSKA (reference sequence). As DNA, the CDR3 is TGCAGTGCTAGCCTAGCGGGGTTCACAGATACGCAGTATTTT. It translates to CSASLAGFTDTQYF.

The chain joins TRBV29-1 to TRBJ2-3, with D possibly matching TRBD2 (5 bases). Trimming shortened V by 7 bases and J by 4 bases, and 12 bases separated the two germline ends. The CDR3 runs to 12 residues. Germline-derived CDR1 and CDR2 are SQVTM and ANQGSEA. The CDR3 DNA reads TGCAGCGCTGATTGGGGAGCAGATACGCAGTATTTT. As protein: CSADWGADTQYF.

The CDR3 DNA is TGCGCCAGCAGTTTTAGGGGAGGACCGAACACTGAAGCTTTCTTT. Amino acids: CASSFRGGPNTEAFF. The V gene is TRBV4-1, the J gene TRBJ1-1; TRBD1 is a possible D gene (5 bases). Looked up from germline, CDR1 is MGHRA and CDR2 is YSYEKL. Between the trimmed V and J ends, which lost 6 bases and 1 base, there was a span of 15 bases. This CDR3 is 15 amino acids long.

This rearrangement joins TRBV5-1 to TRBJ2-3; 7 positions agree with TRBD1. The trim removed 2 bases at V and 6 bases at J, leaving 9 bases unmatched. The CDR3 is made up of 15 amino acids. Germline CDR1 SGHRS, CDR2 YFSETQ. The CDR3, as DNA: TGCGCCAGCAGCTTCGGGACAGCCAGATCTGATACGCAGTATTTT. Translating gives CASSFGTARSDTQYF.

The chain joins TRBV10-3 to TRBJ1-5; D not resolved. Germline assignment: CDR1 ENHRY and CDR2 SYGVKD. This CDR3 comprises 14 residues. V was clipped by 0 bases and J by 11 bases, with 14 bases between them. The CDR3 loop reads CAISESKEKVAQHF. The CDR3 DNA reads as TGTGCCATCAGTGAGTCTAAAGAGAAAGTAGCCCAGCATTTT.

This chain links TRBV12-3 or TRBV12-4 with TRBJ1-2, with a weak D call TRBD1 (6 bases). V was pared by 6 bases and J by 4 bases, with 12 bases between. The CDR3 covers 13 residues. CDR3 nucleotide sequence: TGTGCCAGCAGCGGCGGACAGCCCTATGGCTACACCTTC. The encoded protein is CASSGGQPYGYTF.

This clonotype was observed a few times. The CDR3 loop reads CASSPWTSGSGYEQYF. For the CDR3, the DNA is TGTGCCAGCAGTCCATGGACTAGCGGGAGTGGGTACGAGCAGTACTTC. The chain combines TRBV12-3 or TRBV12-4 with TRBJ2-7; TRBD2 matches 13 bases. The CDR3 has 16 amino acids. V was pared by 5 bases and J by 4 bases, with 8 bases of the junction left unmatched.

The rearrangement links TRBV6-5 to TRBJ2-1; 12 nucleotides match TRBD1. Germline V gene sequence: CDR1 MNHEY, CDR2 SVGAGI. The CDR3 has 15 residues. The V segment lost 6 bases and the J segment 8 bases; nucleotides outside the gene matches: 8. The CDR3 DNA reads as TGTGCCAGCAGCCTGGCCGGGACAGGGGGCTATGAGCAGTTCTTC. Its translation is CASSLAGTGGYEQFF.